Sequencing of this TCR beta chain was carried out in a study of blood T cell repertoires in COVID-19. Study as a whole: Sites in the United States, Italy and Spain provided acute and convalescent COVID-19 samples. PBMCs, B-cell-depleted T cells, or T cells provided the cDNA or gDNA that made up the material.

Profiling relied on immunoSEQ multiplex PCR, and the TCRdb table lists in-frame clones only, not all of them. Of about 140,000 clones in the sample, 84% were seen once. The specimen sequenced was peripheral blood. This TCR was sampled from a woman older than 75 in a cohort sampled during active or convalescent COVID-19.

CDR3 bases: TGTGCCAGCTCACAAGATTTGGGAGCCATATATTTT. It specifies CASSQDLGAIYF. This chain connects TRBV18 to TRBJ1-3; D ambiguous. With 4 bases removed from V and 11 bases from J, the gap between germline ends came to 12 bases. This CDR3 spans 12 amino acids. Germline V lookup: CDR1 KGHSH, CDR2 LQKENI.